This is a list of T cell receptor beta chains from one sample in a study of T cells in Graves' hyperthyroidism and ophthalmopathy. TCRdb re-called the multiplex PCR reads with MiXCR, one entry per CDR3 protein. The sample contains under 400,000 distinct CDR3 sequences, around 16% of which appear only once. The specimen was blood. Receptors originate from a man aged 25-40 years with Graves' hyperthyroidism. CDR3s include the opening cysteine and the closing phenylalanine or tryptophan. A D gene is named only where the DNA matches it firmly. Expanded clones get a size class; other rows say once, few or many, or leave the size out.

d_gene,j_gene,v_gene,abundance,CDR3aa,CDR3nt
NA,TRBJ1-1,TRBV2,many,CASRSGVMNTEAFF,TGTGCCAGCCGGAGTGGCGTCATGAACACTGAAGCTTTCTTT
TRBD1,TRBJ1-1,TRBV28,many,CAAGQGLNTEAFF,TGTGCCGCCGGACAGGGCTTGAACACTGAAGCTTTCTTT
TRBD2,TRBJ2-7,TRBV11-2,many,CASSDQREGYEQYF,TGTGCCAGCAGCGATCAGCGGGAGGGCTACGAGCAGTACTTC
TRBD2,TRBJ2-5,TRBV5-1,once,CASSLRLAEGGGQETPYF,TGCGCCAGCAGCTTGCGACTAGCGGAGGGGGGGGGCCAAGAGACCCCGTACTTC
NA,TRBJ1-1,TRBV28,NA,CAGRWGAGTEAFF,TGTGCCGGCAGGTGGGGGGCCGGTACTGAAGCTTTCTTT
NA,TRBJ1-5,TRBV6-1,many,CASSEVGIQPQHF,TGTGCCAGCAGTGAAGTGGGGATTCAGCCCCAGCATTTT
TRBD1,TRBJ1-2,TRBV20-1,NA,CSALERFAFRDHFQGQPNLYGYTF,TGCAGTGCTCTAGAAAGATTTGCTTTTCGGGATCACTTCCAGGGACAGCCGAACCTCTATGGCTACACCTTC
NA,TRBJ1-2,TRBV18,many,CASSPERDGGYTF,TGTGCCAGCTCACCAGAGAGGGATGGTGGCTACACCTTC
TRBD2,TRBJ2-1,TRBV5-4,NA,CASSPTRAGDYNEQFF,TGTGCCAGCAGCCCGACCAGGGCGGGAGACTACAATGAGCAGTTCTTC
TRBD2,TRBJ2-7,TRBV20-1,many,CSAGKREGYEQYF,TGCAGTGCTGGGAAGCGGGAGGGCTACGAGCAGTACTTC
NA,TRBJ2-1,TRBV2,many,CASSMEVRGYNEQFF,TGTGCCAGCAGCATGGAGGTACGGGGGTACAATGAGCAGTTCTTC
NA,TRBJ2-7,TRBV5-6,many,CASRPHRLAYEQYF,TGTGCCAGCAGACCCCATCGCCTAGCCTACGAGCAGTACTTC
NA,TRBJ2-5,TRBV11-3,many,CASSLVGLQETQYF,TGTGCCAGCAGCTTAGTGGGTCTCCAAGAGACCCAGTACTTC
NA,TRBJ2-7,TRBV20-1,NA,CSARGLGDQQYF,TGCAGTGCTAGAGGCTTAGGGGACCAGCAGTACTTC
TRBD1,TRBJ2-5,TRBV7-3,many,CASSFTGAFETQYF,TGTGCCAGCAGCTTCACAGGGGCATTTGAGACCCAGTACTTC
NA,TRBJ1-4,TRBV12-3/TRBV12-4,NA,CASSLTAGDLEKLFF,TGTGCCAGCAGTTTAACGGCAGGGGATCTGGAAAAACTGTTTTTT
TRBD1,TRBJ2-1,TRBV5-1,NA,CASSSTGTGGDEQFF,TGCGCCAGCAGCTCAACCGGGACAGGGGGGGATGAGCAGTTCTTC
TRBD2,TRBJ2-5,TRBV6-1,many,CASTASGGQETQYF,TGTGCCAGCACGGCTAGCGGAGGCCAAGAGACCCAGTACTTC
NA,TRBJ1-5,TRBV20-1,many,CSAREGFRENQPQHF,TGCAGTGCTAGAGAGGGTTTCAGGGAGAACCAGCCCCAGCATTTT
TRBD2,TRBJ2-7,TRBV7-9,many,CASSLLREGLYEQYF,TGTGCCAGCAGCTTACTTCGGGAGGGGCTCTACGAGCAGTACTTC
NA,TRBJ2-7,TRBV12-3/TRBV12-4,many,CASRGIGLYEQYF,TGTGCCAGCAGGGGAATTGGGCTCTACGAGCAGTACTTC
NA,TRBJ1-1,TRBV15,NA,CATSRPGSMNTEAFF,TGTGCCACCAGCAGACCCGGGAGCATGAACACTGAAGCTTTCTTT
NA,TRBJ1-1,TRBV6-5,few,CASSYVTLGNTEAFF,TGTGCCAGCAGTTACGTGACGTTGGGGAACACTGAAGCTTTCTTT
NA,TRBJ2-7,TRBV7-2,NA,CASSPTGCGQYF,TGTGCCAGCAGCCCGACTGGTTGCGGGCAGTACTTC
TRBD1,TRBJ1-1,TRBV19,NA,CASSSWDRGLTEAFF,TGTGCCAGTAGTTCCTGGGACAGAGGACTGACTGAAGCTTTCTTT
TRBD2,TRBJ2-7,TRBV20-1,many,CSASQLAGPAGGEQYF,TGCAGTGCTAGTCAACTAGCGGGCCCCGCGGGTGGGGAGCAGTACTTC
NA,TRBJ1-1,TRBV5-6,NA,CASSLEGGRGDTEAFF,TGTGCCAGCAGCTTGGAAGGGGGGCGGGGGGACACTGAAGCTTTCTTT
NA,TRBJ2-3,TRBV7-9,few,CASSFGTTDTQYF,TGTGCCAGCAGCTTCGGGACCACAGATACGCAGTATTTT
NA,TRBJ2-1,TRBV7-2,many,CASSLRDKQFF,TGTGCCAGCAGCCTACGGGATAAGCAGTTCTTC
NA,TRBJ1-4,TRBV25-1,few,CASSDYGEKLFF,TGTGCCAGCAGTGATTACGGTGAAAAACTGTTTTTT
NA,TRBJ1-4,TRBV28,NA,CASSLVRSTNEKLFF,TGTGCCAGCAGTTTAGTAAGGTCAACTAATGAAAAACTGTTTTTT
NA,TRBJ2-7,TRBV12-3/TRBV12-4,few,CASSFGGNRPYEQYF,TGTGCCAGCAGTTTCGGCGGGAATCGTCCCTACGAGCAGTACTTC
NA,TRBJ2-3,TRBV11-2,many,CASSTSTSQDTQYF,TGTGCCAGCAGCACATCCACGTCACAGGATACGCAGTATTTT
NA,TRBJ2-3,TRBV18,many,CASSPSGSTDTQYF,TGTGCCAGCTCACCATCCGGTAGCACAGATACGCAGTATTTT
NA,TRBJ2-7,TRBV18,many,CASSLTTEGYIEQYF,TGTGCCAGCTCACTTACGACAGAGGGCTATATCGAGCAGTACTTC
NA,TRBJ1-3,TRBV13,NA,CASSADGLRGNTIYF,TGTGCCAGCAGCGCGGACGGGCTTCGGGGAAACACCATATATTTT
TRBD2,TRBJ2-7,TRBV7-2,few,CASSLSRLAGTYEQYF,TGTGCCAGCAGCCTAAGCAGACTAGCGGGTACCTACGAGCAGTACTTC
TRBD2,TRBJ2-3,TRBV5-4,NA,CASSLYSGGAFTDTQYF,TGTGCCAGCAGCTTGTATAGCGGGGGCGCTTTCACAGATACGCAGTATTTT
TRBD1,TRBJ1-3,TRBV7-8,few,CASSPRGPAAADTIYF,TGTGCCAGCAGCCCCAGGGGGCCAGCTGCAGCGGACACCATATATTTT
NA,TRBJ2-1,TRBV12-3/TRBV12-4,many,CASSFMIQTNEQFF,TGTGCCAGCAGTTTTATGATCCAGACCAATGAGCAGTTCTTC
TRBD1,TRBJ2-1,TRBV6-5,NA,CASSYSNRDRANEQFF,TGTGCCAGCAGTTACTCGAACCGGGACAGGGCGAATGAGCAGTTCTTC
TRBD1,TRBJ2-2,TRBV12-3/TRBV12-4,NA,CASNPDRGPTGELFF,TGTGCCAGCAACCCGGACAGGGGACCTACCGGGGAGCTGTTTTTT
TRBD2,TRBJ2-3,TRBV29-1,few,CSAQSSGRGTDTQYF,TGCAGCGCACAATCTAGCGGGAGGGGGACAGATACGCAGTATTTT
NA,TRBJ2-3,TRBV20-1,many,CSARYFEGADTQYF,TGCAGTGCTAGATACTTCGAAGGGGCAGATACGCAGTATTTT
TRBD2,TRBJ2-5,TRBV3-1,few,CASSQELAGPRETQYF,TGTGCCAGCAGCCAAGAATTAGCGGGCCCCCGAGAGACCCAGTACTTC
TRBD2,TRBJ2-7,TRBV7-2,few,CASSLEREGLEEQYF,TGTGCCAGCAGCTTAGAGCGGGAGGGCCTCGAGGAGCAGTACTTC
TRBD1,TRBJ2-5,TRBV29-1,many,CSVKGAGDETQYF,TGCAGCGTTAAGGGGGCAGGGGACGAGACCCAGTACTTC
NA,TRBJ2-7,TRBV20-1,many,CSVEGGEGGQYF,TGCAGTGTGGAGGGTGGGGAGGGGGGGCAGTACTTC